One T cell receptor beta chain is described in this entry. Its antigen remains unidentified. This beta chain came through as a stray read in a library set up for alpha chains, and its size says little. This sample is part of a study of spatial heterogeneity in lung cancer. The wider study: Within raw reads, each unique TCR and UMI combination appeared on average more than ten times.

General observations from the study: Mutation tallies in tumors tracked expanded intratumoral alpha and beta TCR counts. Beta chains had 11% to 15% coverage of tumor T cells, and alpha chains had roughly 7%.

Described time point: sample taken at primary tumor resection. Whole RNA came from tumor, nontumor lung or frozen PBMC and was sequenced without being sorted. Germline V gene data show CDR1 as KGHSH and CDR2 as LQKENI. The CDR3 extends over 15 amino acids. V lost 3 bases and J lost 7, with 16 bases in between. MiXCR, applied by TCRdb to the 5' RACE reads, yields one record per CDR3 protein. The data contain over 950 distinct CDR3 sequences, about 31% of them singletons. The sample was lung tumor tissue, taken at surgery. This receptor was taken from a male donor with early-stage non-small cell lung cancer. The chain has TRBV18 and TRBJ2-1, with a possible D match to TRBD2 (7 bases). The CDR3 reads CASSPPRGGQNEQFF. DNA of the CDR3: TGTGCCAGCTCACCCCCTAGGGGGGGCCAGAATGAGCAGTTCTTC.